One and the same sample provided the 3 T cell receptor beta chains below, sequenced in a study of PD-1 blockade in mismatch repair-deficient tumors. TCRdb's table, derived via immunoSEQ multiplex PCR, lists solely in-frame clones and lacks some. The table has approximately 120,000 clones, about 88% seen once. The sequencing used peripheral blood, collected 44 weeks after starting pembrolizumab. These TCRs come from an adult with mismatch repair-deficient cancer.

CDR3: CATIRVALSSYNEQFF. As DNA, the CDR3 is TGTGCCACCATACGCGTCGCCTTAAGCTCCTACAATGAGCAGTTCTTC. The chain carries TRBV7-4 and TRBJ2-1; D ambiguous. V was shortened by 10 bases and J by 0 bases, with 19 bases between the two germline ends. Germline V gene data show CDR1 as SGHVT and CDR2 as SQSDAQ. CDR3 length: 16 amino acids.

The chain links TRBV2 to TRBJ2-1; 8 bases map to TRBD1. CDR3 size: 17 residues. After removal of 2 bases from V and 8 bases from J, the junction contained 14 bases not matched to a gene. Germline CDR1 reads SNHLY; CDR2 reads FYNNEI. The CDR3 DNA sequence: TGTGCCAGCAGTGAACCATCTACAGGGGGAGTCTATTATGAGCAGTTCTTC. Its protein is CASSEPSTGGVYYEQFF.

This rearrangement joins TRBV6-1 to TRBJ2-5, with D maybe TRBD1 (5 bases). Germline CDR1 and CDR2: MNHNS and SASEGT. The germline V and J ends were trimmed by 5 bases and 5 bases, with 18 bases remaining between them. CDR3 size: 15 residues. The CDR3 sequence: CASSTRPGAGETQYF. CDR3 coding DNA: TGTGCCAGCAGTACCCGCCCTGGGGCCGGGGAGACCCAGTACTTC.